What follows are 5 T cell receptor beta chains derived from one specimen sequenced in a study of graft-versus-host responses after intestinal transplantation. Only in-frame clones appear in the TCRdb table, and some are missing; sequencing was by immunoSEQ multiplex PCR. This sample has about 120,000 clones, with 90% to 95% found just once. Their antigen targets remain unknown. Sequences were derived from unstimulated CD4+ T cells sorted from spleen or lymph node cells, sampled before transplant. The receptor source for this set is a human donor who was the organ donor for an intestinal transplant.

The CDR3 is CASSSDDRAFGYTF. CDR3 in DNA: TGTGCCAGCAGCTCCGACGACAGGGCGTTTGGCTACACCTTC. The chain links TRBV5-6 to TRBJ1-2; 7 nucleotides agree with TRBD1. With 3 bases clipped from V and 7 bases from J, the junction kept 9 bases outside the gene matches. Per germline, CDR1 SGHDT and CDR2 YYEEEE. The CDR3 contains 14 residues.

This clone was detected only once. The chain has TRBV9 and TRBJ2-2, with D uncertain. With 0 bases removed from V and 3 bases from J, the gap between germline ends came to 9 bases. The CDR3 has 15 amino acids. The germline CDR1 and CDR2 sequences are SGDLS and YYNGEE. DNA of the CDR3: TGTGCCAGCAGCGTAGAGAGGCCCTACACCGGGGAGCTGTTTTTT. Translating gives CASSVERPYTGELFF.

V is TRBV7-2 and J is TRBJ2-7; TRBD2 agrees at 7 bases. Unmatched junction bases numbered 8, after V lost 0 bases and J lost 3 bases. The CDR3 has 16 amino acids. Germline V gene sequence: CDR1 SGHTA, CDR2 FQGNSA. CDR3 nucleotides: TGTGCCAGCAGCTTAGCAAGGACTAGGCCTCTCTACGAGCAGTACTTC. Amino acids: CASSLARTRPLYEQYF. Full variable domain (remainder filled in from reference TRBV7-2 and TRBJ2-7): GAGVSQSPSNKVTEKGKDVELRCDPISGHTALYWYRQSLGQGLEFLIYFQGNSAPDKSGLPSDRFSAERTGGSVSTLTIQRTQQEDSAVYLCASSLARTRPLYEQYFGPGTRLTVT.

The chain employs TRBV6-5 and TRBJ1-1, with 7 bases aligning to TRBD1. With V trimmed by 2 bases and J by 1 base, 1 base remained unmatched. Germline V gene lookup returns CDR1 MNHEY and CDR2 SVGAGI. The CDR3 length is 14 residues. The CDR3 nucleotides read TGTGCCAGCAGTTACAACAGGGGGAACACTGAAGCTTTCTTT. This gives the protein CASSYNRGNTEAFF.

The chain couples TRBV6-5 to TRBJ1-3, with D unclear. Germline CDR1 reads MNHEY; CDR2 reads SVGAGI. The V end was cut by 7 bases, the J end by 0 bases, with 10 bases between. CDR3 length: 14 amino acids. Here the CDR3 reads CASTFGDSGNTIYF. CDR3 DNA: TGTGCCAGCACCTTTGGCGACTCTGGAAACACCATATATTTT.